What follows are 11 T cell receptor beta chains derived from one specimen sequenced in a study of somatic mutations in cytotoxic T cells in rheumatoid arthritis. The data were produced by immunoSEQ multiplex PCR, yet TCRdb's version contains in-frame clones alone and is incomplete. The table includes about 19,000 clones, roughly 77% detected once. The sample comprised CD8+ T cells sorted from blood. The source is an adult with rheumatoid arthritis.

The V and J genes are TRBV10-1 and TRBJ2-1; 10 bases are shared with TRBD2. Trimming removed 0 bases from V and 6 bases from J; junction bases left unmatched: 8. The length of the CDR3 is 17 residues. Germline V gene sequence: CDR1 WNHNN, CDR2 SYGVQD (reference sequence). The CDR3 spells CASSESKEAGGGNEQFF. For the CDR3, the DNA is TGCGCCAGCAGTGAGTCGAAGGAAGCGGGAGGGGGCAATGAGCAGTTCTTC.

The genes are TRBV4-3 and TRBJ2-2; 8 nucleotides match TRBD2. J was trimmed by 5 bases and V by 4 bases; bases with no gene match: 6. Germline CDR1 is LGHNA and CDR2 is YSLEER. The CDR3 sequence is 15 residues long. The CDR3 DNA sequence: TGCGCCAGCAGCCCTGGAACTAGCGGAACCGGGGAGCTGTTTTTT. Its translation: CASSPGTSGTGELFF.

DNA for the CDR3: TGTGCCAGCAGCCAAGTTGCCGGGGGGAGGCACGAGCAGTACTTC. Protein product: CASSQVAGGRHEQYF. The rearrangement links TRBV14 to TRBJ2-7; the match to TRBD2 covers 7 bases. The CDR3 covers 15 residues. Germline V gene lookup returns CDR1 SGHDN and CDR2 FVKESK. V shed 1 base and J 5 bases; nucleotides not matched to a gene: 8.

This chain connects TRBV5-1 to TRBJ2-7; D is uncertain. The CDR3 totals 13 residues. Trimming took 2 bases from V and 3 from J, leaving 9 bases between them. Per germline, CDR1 SGHRS and CDR2 YFSETQ. The CDR3 spells CASSFGLIYEQYF. The CDR3 nucleotides read TGCGCCAGCAGCTTTGGCCTTATCTACGAGCAGTACTTC.

The chain couples TRBV27 to TRBJ2-4, with D maybe TRBD1 (6 bases). Germline V gene lookup returns CDR1 MNHEY and CDR2 SMNVEV (reference sequence). V was cut by 4 bases and J by 8 bases, with 15 bases left in between. The CDR3 sequence is 14 residues long. The CDR3 reads CASSSRWGQDIQYF. CDR3 nucleotide sequence: TGTGCCAGCAGTTCTCGATGGGGGCAGGACATTCAGTACTTC.

The chain combines TRBV6-5 with TRBJ1-5; 8 bases align to TRBD1. Germline loops: CDR1 MNHEY, CDR2 SVGAGI. V shed 2 bases, J shed 6 bases, and the junction held 3 bases outside the gene matches. The CDR3 sequence is 14 residues long. The CDR3 loop is CASSYRQGSQPQHF. CDR3 nucleotides: TGTGCCAGCAGTTACCGACAGGGGAGTCAGCCCCAGCATTTT.

The chain has TRBV5-6 and TRBJ2-4; TRBD2 might be the D (5 bases). Germline CDR1 SGHDT, CDR2 YYEEEE. The CDR3 is 12 amino acids. Between the trimmed V and J ends, which lost 2 bases and 6 bases, there was a span of 6 bases. As DNA, the CDR3 is TGTGCCAGCAGCTTTGGAGGAAACATTCAGTACTTC. It encodes CASSFGGNIQYF.

This clone showed up just once. J is TRBJ2-3 and V is TRBV4-1, with 7 nucleotides matching TRBD2. This CDR3 spans 15 amino acids. Germline CDR1 reads MGHRA; CDR2 reads YSYEKL. Trimming took 4 bases from V and 2 from J; bases not matched to a gene: 6. For the CDR3, the DNA is TGCGCCAGCAGCCTCGAACTAGCGCTCACAGATACGCAGTATTTT. It is translated as CASSLELALTDTQYF.

The chain couples TRBV7-6 to TRBJ2-3; D call uncertain. The V end was cut by 2 bases, the J end by 0 bases, with 3 bases between. The germline CDR1 and CDR2 sequences are SGHVS and FNYEAQ. The CDR3 totals 13 residues. The CDR3 coding sequence is TGTGCCAGCAGCTTATATAGCACAGATACGCAGTATTTT. Its translation is CASSLYSTDTQYF.

The chain combines TRBV6-5 with TRBJ2-1; D possibly corresponds to TRBD2 (6 bases). The V end was cut by 5 bases, the J end by 4 bases, with 9 bases between. The length of the CDR3 is 13 residues. The germline V gene has CDR1 MNHEY and CDR2 SVGAGI. The CDR3 DNA follows: TGTGCCAGCAGTACGGGAGAGTACAATGAGCAGTTCTTC. Protein: CASSTGEYNEQFF.

The V gene is TRBV7-9, the J gene TRBJ1-5; no reliable D call. The germline V gene encodes CDR1 SEHNR and CDR2 FQNEAQ (reference sequence). V gave up 5 bases and J gave up 0 bases, with 8 bases separating them. The CDR3 consists of 14 residues. The CDR3 here is CASSPLTSNQPQHF. The CDR3 DNA follows: TGTGCCAGCAGCCCCCTTACTAGCAATCAGCCCCAGCATTTT.